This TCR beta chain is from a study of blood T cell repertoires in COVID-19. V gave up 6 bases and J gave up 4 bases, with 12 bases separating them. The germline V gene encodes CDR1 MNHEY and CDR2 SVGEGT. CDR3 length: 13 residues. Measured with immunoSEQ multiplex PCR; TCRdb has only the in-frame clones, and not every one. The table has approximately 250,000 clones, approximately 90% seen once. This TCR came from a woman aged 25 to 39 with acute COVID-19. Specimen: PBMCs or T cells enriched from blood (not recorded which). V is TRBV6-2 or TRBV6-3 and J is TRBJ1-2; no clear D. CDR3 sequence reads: CASSPGSVYGYTF. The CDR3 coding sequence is TGTGCCAGCAGCCCGGGCTCTGTCTATGGCTACACCTTC.